This T cell receptor (beta chain) was observed in a study of cytomegalovirus exposure and HLA in healthy donors. Study-level findings and limits: While the bulk of TCR sequences proved rare, some public TCRs turned up in many donors. Solely CMV serostatus was available to characterize immune exposure. Later, an analysis found that common viral pathogens appeared to be linked with several of the most significant clusters.

Healthy individuals who donated bone marrow served as the donors. This clone appeared once. What it binds is unknown. The study ran its PCR with 60 Vbeta and 13 Jbeta primers. The protocol was immunoSEQ multiplex PCR, while the TCRdb copy is restricted to in-frame clones and leaves out a portion. The sample includes over 75,000 clones, 70% to 85% of them seen just once. Trimming removed 0 bases from V and 0 bases from J; junction bases left unmatched: 8. CDR1 is SQVTM and CDR2 is ANQGSEA in the germline V gene. This CDR3 contains 17 residues. This TCR derives from a woman in her fifties or sixties in good health and CMV-seronegative. The chain links TRBV29-1 to TRBJ1-3; 7 bases match TRBD1. The material sequenced was PBMCs. Here the CDR3 DNA reads TGCAGCGTTGAAGATCTTACAGGGGCCAGCTCTGGAAACACCATATATTTT. Encoded protein: CSVEDLTGASSGNTIYF.